This T cell receptor beta chain was identified during a study of blood T cell repertoires in COVID-19. The sample holds a few counts of this clone. V shed 8 bases and J shed 2 bases, with 9 bases lying between them. CDR1 is MNHEY and CDR2 is SVGEGT in the germline V gene. The CDR3 is 12 residues long. Original processing notes: Cell counts per sample came from amplifying reference gene primers. The assay was immunoSEQ multiplex PCR, and TCRdb's table has in-frame clones only and misses some. V and J calls and clone size are copied from that table; D and trimming were computed from the DNA. This repertoire shows about 250,000 clones, 70% to 90% found once; its top ten account for under 4%.

This sequence originates from a man aged 18-30 years with active or convalescent COVID-19. This rearrangement joins TRBV6-2 or TRBV6-3 to TRBJ1-2; D not resolved. The source material was peripheral blood. The CDR3 loop reads CASCPRNYGYTF. The CDR3 DNA reads as TGTGCCAGCTGCCCCAGGAACTATGGCTACACCTTC.